The clone carrying this TCR beta chain showed up just once. The source of the sample is a study of blood T cell repertoires in COVID-19. In the study overall: Whether acute or convalescent, the COVID-19 samples came from the United States, Italy and Spain. Sample material is recorded as cDNA or gDNA derived from T cells, B-cell-depleted T cells, or PBMCs.

The junction had 15 bases not matched to a gene; V was cut back by 5 bases and J by 1 base. This CDR3 spans 18 amino acids. The germline V gene has CDR1 KGHDR and CDR2 SFDVKD. The authors' processing: Researchers report that nucleated cell counts were estimated from reference gene primer amplification. Only in-frame clones appear in the TCRdb table, and some are missing; sequencing was by immunoSEQ multiplex PCR. That table gives V, J and clone size, and the DNA gave D and trimming. The data show 200,000 to 250,000 clones, 65% to 85% seen once. The gene calls are TRBV24-1 and TRBJ2-5, with TRBD1 identical over 7 bases. This clonotype was sampled from a woman aged 25 to 39 who had recovered from COVID-19. The specimen sequenced was peripheral blood. CDR3 in DNA: TGTGCCACCAGTGGCCGTCCTGCCCCTCACAGGGGCCAAGAGACCCAGTACTTC. Translation gives CATSGRPAPHRGQETQYF.